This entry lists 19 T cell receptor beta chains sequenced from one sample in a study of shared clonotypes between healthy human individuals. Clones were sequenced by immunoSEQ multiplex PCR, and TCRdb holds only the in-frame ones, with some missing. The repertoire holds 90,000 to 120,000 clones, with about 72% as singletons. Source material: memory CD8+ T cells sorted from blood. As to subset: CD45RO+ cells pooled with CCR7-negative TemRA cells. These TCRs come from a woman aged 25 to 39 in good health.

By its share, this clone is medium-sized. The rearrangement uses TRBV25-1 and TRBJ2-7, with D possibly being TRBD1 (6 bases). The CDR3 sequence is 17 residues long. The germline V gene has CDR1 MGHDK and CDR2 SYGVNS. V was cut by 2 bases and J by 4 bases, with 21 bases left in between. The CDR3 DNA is TGTGCCAGCAGTGAAACCTCTGGAGCCGGGACACGTTACGAGCAGTACTTC. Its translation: CASSETSGAGTRYEQYF.

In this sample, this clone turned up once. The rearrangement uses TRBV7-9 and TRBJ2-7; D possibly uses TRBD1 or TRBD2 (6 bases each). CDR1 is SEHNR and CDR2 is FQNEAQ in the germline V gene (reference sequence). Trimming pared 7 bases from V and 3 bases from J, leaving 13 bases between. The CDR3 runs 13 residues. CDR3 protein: CASTAGGHYEQYF. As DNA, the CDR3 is TGTGCCAGCACCGCCGGGGGCCACTACGAGCAGTACTTC.

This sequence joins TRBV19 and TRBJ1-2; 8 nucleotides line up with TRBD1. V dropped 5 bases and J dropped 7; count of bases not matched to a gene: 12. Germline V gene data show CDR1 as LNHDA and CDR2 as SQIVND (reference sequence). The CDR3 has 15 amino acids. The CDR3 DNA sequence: TGTGCCAGTAGTCTATGGACAGGGTGGCCCTCTGGCTACACCTTC. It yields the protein CASSLWTGWPSGYTF.

The CDR3 nucleotides read TGTGCCAGCGGGATGTGGGGTAACACTGAAGCTTTCTTT. This translates into CASGMWGNTEAFF. The V call is TRBV7-8, the J call TRBJ1-1, with no clear D. The V gene's germline CDR1 is SGHVS and CDR2 FQNEAQ. V lost 8 bases and J 2 bases, leaving 12 bases between the germline ends. This CDR3 has 13 residues.

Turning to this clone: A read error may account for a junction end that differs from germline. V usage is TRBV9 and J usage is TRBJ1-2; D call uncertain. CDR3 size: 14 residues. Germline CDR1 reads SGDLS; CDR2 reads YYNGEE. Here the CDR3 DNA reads TGTGCCAGCAGCGTAGAGTTTAACCCCTATAGCTACACCTTC. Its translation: CASSVEFNPYSYTF.

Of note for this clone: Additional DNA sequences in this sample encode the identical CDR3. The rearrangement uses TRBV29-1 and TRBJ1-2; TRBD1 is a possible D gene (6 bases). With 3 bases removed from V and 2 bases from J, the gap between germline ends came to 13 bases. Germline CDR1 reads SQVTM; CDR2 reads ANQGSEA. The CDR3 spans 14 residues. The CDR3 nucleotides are TGCAGCGTTGAGTTCGTAGGGGGAAACTATGGCTACACCTTC. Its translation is CSVEFVGGNYGYTF.

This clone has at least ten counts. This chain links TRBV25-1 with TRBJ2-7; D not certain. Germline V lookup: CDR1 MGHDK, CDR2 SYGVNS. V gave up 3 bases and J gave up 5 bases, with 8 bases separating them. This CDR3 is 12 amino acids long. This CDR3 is CASSDLLHEQYF. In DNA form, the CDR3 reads TGTGCCAGCAGTGATCTCCTCCACGAGCAGTACTTC.

The CDR3 region has the DNA TGTGCCAGCAGCGTAGACCTAGGAATTAGCACAGATACGCAGTATTTT. It codes for CASSVDLGISTDTQYF. The genes are TRBV9 and TRBJ2-3; D not resolved. This CDR3 has 16 amino acids. Per the germline V gene, CDR1 is SGDLS and CDR2 is YYNGEE. With 0 bases removed from V and 0 bases from J, the gap between germline ends came to 11 bases. Based on the CDR3 plus reference TRBV9 and TRBJ2-3, the full variable domain is DSGVTQTPKHLITATGQRVTLRCSPRSGDLSVYWYQQSLDQGLQFLIQYYNGEERAKGNILERFSAQQFPDLHSELNLSSLELGDSALYFCASSVDLGISTDTQYFGPGTRLTVL.

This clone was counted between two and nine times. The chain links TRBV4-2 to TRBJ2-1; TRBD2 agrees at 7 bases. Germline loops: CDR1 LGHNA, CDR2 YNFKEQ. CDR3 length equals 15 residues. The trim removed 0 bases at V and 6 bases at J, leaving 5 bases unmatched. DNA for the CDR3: TGTGCCAGCAGCCAAGATGTTGGGACTACCAATGAGCAGTTCTTC. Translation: CASSQDVGTTNEQFF.

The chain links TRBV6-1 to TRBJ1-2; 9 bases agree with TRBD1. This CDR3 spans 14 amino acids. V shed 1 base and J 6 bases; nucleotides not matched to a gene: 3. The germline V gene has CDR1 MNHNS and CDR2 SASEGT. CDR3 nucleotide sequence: TGTGCCAGCAGTGAAGGCTGGACAGGGGATGGCTACACCTTC. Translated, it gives CASSEGWTGDGYTF.

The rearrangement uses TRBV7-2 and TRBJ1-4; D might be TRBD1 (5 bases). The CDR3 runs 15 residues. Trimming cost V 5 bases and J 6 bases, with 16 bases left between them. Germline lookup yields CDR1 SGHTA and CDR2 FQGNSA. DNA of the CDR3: TGTGCCAGCAGCCCCGTCGGGGCGTTTTATGAAAAACTGTTTTTT. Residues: CASSPVGAFYEKLFF.

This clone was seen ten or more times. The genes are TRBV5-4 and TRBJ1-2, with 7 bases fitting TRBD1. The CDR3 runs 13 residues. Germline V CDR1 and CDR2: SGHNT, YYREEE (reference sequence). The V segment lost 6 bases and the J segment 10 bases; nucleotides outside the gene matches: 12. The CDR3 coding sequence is TGTGCCAGCAACCCGTCGACAGGGATGCACTACACCTTC. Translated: CASNPSTGMHYTF.

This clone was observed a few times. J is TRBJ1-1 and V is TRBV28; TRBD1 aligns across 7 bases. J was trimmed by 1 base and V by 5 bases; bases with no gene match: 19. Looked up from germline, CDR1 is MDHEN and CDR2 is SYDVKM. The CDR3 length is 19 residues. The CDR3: CASSPVMPSLGGKNTEAFF. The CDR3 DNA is TGTGCCAGCAGTCCCGTTATGCCCTCCCTAGGGGGCAAGAACACTGAAGCTTTCTTT.

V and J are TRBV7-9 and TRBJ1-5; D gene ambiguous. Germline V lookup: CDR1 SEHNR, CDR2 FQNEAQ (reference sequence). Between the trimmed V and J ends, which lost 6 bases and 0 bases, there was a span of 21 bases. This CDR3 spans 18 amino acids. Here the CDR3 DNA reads TGTGCCAGCAGTGCCACCCCCCTCGGACGGTATAGCAATCAGCCCCAGCATTTT. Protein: CASSATPLGRYSNQPQHF.

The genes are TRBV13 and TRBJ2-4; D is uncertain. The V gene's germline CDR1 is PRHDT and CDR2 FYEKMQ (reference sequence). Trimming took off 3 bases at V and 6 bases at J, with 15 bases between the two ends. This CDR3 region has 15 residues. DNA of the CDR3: TGTGCCAGCAGCTTTATTGGCGAAGCTCCAAACATTCAGTACTTC. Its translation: CASSFIGEAPNIQYF. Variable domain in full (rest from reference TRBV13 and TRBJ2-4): AAGVIQSPRHLIKEKRETATLKCYPIPRHDTVYWYQQGPGQDPQFLISFYEKMQSDKGSIPDRFSAQQFSDYHSELNMSSLELGDSALYFCASSFIGEAPNIQYFGAGTRLSVL.

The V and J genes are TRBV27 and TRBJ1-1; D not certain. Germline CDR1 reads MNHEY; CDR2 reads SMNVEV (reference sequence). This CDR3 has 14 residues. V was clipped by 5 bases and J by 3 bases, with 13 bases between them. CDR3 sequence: CASSTLQRDTEAFF. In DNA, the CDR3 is TGTGCCAGCAGTACTCTACAACGGGACACTGAAGCTTTCTTT.

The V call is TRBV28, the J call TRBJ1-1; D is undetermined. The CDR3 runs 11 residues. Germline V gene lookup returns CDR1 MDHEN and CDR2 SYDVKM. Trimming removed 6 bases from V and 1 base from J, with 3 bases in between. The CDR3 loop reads CASRANTEAFF. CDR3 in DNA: TGTGCCAGCAGGGCGAACACTGAAGCTTTCTTT.

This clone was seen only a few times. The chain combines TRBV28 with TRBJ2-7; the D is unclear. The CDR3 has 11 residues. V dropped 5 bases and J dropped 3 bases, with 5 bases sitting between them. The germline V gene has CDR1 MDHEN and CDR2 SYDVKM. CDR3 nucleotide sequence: TGTGCCAGCAGTCGCCTCTACGAGCAGTACTTC. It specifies CASSRLYEQYF.

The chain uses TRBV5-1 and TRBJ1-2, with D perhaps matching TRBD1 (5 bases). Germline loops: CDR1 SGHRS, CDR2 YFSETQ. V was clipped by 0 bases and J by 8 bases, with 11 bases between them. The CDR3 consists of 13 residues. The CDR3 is CASSLGRAEGYTF. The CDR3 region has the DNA TGCGCCAGCAGCTTGGGCAGGGCTGAAGGCTACACCTTC.